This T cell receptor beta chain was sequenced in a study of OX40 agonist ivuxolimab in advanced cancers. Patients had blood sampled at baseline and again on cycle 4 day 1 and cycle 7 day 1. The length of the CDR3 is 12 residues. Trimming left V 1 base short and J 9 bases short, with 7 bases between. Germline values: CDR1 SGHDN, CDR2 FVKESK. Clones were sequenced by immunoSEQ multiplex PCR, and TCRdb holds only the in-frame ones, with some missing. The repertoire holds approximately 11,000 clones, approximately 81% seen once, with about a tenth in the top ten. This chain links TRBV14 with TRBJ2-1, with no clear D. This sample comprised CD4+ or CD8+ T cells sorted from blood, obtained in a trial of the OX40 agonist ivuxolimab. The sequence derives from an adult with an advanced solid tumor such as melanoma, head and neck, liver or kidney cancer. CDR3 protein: CASSQGILEQFF. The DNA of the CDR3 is TGTGCCAGCAGCCAAGGTATCCTTGAGCAGTTCTTC.